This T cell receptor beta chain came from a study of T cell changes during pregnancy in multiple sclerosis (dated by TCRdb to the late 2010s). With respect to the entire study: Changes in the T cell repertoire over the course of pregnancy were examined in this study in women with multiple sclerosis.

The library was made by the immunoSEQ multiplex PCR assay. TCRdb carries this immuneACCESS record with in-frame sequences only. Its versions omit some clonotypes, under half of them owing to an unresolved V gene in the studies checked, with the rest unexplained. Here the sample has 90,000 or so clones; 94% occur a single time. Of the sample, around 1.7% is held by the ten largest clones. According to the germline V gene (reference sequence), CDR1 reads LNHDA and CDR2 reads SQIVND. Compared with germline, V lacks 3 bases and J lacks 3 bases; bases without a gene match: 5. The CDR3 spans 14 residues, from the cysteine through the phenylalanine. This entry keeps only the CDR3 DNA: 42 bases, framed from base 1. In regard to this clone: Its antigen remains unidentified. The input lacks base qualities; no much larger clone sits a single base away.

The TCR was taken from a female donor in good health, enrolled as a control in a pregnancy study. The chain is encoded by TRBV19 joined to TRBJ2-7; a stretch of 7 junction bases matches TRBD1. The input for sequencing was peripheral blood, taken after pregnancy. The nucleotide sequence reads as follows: TGTGCCAGTAGTATTGGCAGGGGGAGCTACGAGCAGTACTTC. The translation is CASSIGRGSYEQYF.